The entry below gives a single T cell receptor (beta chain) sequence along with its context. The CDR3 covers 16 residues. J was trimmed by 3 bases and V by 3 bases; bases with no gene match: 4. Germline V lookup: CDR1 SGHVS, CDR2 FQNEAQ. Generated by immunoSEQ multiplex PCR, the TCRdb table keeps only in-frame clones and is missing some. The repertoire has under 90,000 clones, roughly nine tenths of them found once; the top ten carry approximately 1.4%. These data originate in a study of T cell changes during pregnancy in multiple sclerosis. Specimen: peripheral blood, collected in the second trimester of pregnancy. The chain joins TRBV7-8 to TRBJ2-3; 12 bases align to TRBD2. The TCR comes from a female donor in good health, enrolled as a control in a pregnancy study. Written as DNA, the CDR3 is TGTGCCAGCAGCTTCCTAGCGGGAGGGCCGACAGATACGCAGTATTTT. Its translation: CASSFLAGGPTDTQYF. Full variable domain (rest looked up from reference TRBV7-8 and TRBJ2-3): GAGVSQSPRYKVAKRGQDVALRCDPISGHVSLFWYQQALGQGPEFLTYFQNEAQLDKSGLPSDRFFAERPEGSVSTLKIQRTQQEDSAVYLCASSFLAGGPTDTQYFGPGTRLTVL.